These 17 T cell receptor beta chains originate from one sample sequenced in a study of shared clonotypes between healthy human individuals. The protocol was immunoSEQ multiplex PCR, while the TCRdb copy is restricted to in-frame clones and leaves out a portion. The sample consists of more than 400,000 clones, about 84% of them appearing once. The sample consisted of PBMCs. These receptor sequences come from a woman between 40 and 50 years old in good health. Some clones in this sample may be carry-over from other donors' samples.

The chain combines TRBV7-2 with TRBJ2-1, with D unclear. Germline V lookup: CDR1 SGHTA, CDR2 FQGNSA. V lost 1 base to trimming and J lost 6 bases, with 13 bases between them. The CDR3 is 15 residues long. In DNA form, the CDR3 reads TGTGCCAGCAGCTTAGAGGTCGGAGCGAGCAATGAGCAGTTCTTC. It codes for CASSLEVGASNEQFF.

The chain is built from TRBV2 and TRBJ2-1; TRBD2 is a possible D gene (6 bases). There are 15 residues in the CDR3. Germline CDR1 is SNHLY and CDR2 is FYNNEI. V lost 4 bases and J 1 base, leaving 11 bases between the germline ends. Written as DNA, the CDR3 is TGTGCCAGCAGTGTGCGGGAAGGGTCCTACAATGAGCAGTTCTTC. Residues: CASSVREGSYNEQFF.

The CDR3 reads CASSLSSRPILNEQFF. In nucleotides, the CDR3 is TGTGCCAGCAGCTTATCGTCTAGACCGATACTTAATGAGCAGTTCTTC. The V gene is TRBV7-6, the J gene TRBJ2-1; D is unclear. With 2 bases removed from V and 7 bases from J, the gap between germline ends came to 18 bases. CDR3 length: 16 residues. Germline CDR1 is SGHVS and CDR2 is FNYEAQ.

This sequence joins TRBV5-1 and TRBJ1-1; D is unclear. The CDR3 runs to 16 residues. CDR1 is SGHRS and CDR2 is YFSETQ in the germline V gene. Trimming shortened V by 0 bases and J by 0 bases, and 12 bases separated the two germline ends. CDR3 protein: CASSLDNWNMNTEAFF. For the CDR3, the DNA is TGCGCCAGCAGCTTGGACAATTGGAACATGAACACTGAAGCTTTCTTT.

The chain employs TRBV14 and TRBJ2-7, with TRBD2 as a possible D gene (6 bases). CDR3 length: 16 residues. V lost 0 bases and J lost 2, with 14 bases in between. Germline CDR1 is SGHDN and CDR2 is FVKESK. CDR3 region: CASSQEAGRPAYEQYF. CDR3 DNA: TGTGCCAGCAGCCAAGAGGCTGGGAGGCCAGCCTACGAGCAGTACTTC.

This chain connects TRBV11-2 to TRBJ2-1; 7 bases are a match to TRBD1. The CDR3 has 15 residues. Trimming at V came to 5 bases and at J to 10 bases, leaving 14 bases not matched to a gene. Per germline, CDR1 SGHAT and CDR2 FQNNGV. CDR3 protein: CASSPFLRTGAEQFF. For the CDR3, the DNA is TGTGCCAGCAGCCCCTTTTTGAGAACAGGGGCCGAGCAGTTCTTC. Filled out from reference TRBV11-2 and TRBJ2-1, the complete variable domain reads EAGVAQSPRYKIIEKRQSVAFWCNPISGHATLYWYQQILGQGPKLLIQFQNNGVVDDSQLPKDRFSAERLKGVDSTLKIQPAKLEDSAVYLCASSPFLRTGAEQFFGPGTRLTVL.

Written as DNA, the CDR3 is TGCGCCAGCAGCTTGCTGGCGAGGGGCAACACCGGGGAGCTGTTTTTT. This gives the protein CASSLLARGNTGELFF. The chain has TRBV5-1 and TRBJ2-2, with D perhaps being TRBD1 or TRBD2 (5 bases each). Trimming pared 1 base from V and 2 bases from J, leaving 12 bases between. The V gene's germline CDR1 is SGHRS and CDR2 YFSETQ. The CDR3 extends over 16 amino acids.

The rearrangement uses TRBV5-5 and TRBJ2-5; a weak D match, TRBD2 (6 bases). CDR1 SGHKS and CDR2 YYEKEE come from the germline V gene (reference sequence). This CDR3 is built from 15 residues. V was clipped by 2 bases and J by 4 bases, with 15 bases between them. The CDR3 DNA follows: TGTGCCAGCAGCTTTGCCGGGAGTTCGGGAGAGACCCAGTACTTC. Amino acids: CASSFAGSSGETQYF.

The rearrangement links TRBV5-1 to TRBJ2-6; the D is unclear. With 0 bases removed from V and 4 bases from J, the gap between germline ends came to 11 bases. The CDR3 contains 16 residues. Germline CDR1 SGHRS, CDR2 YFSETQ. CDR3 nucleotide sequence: TGCGCCAGCAGCTTGGATCGGGCATCAGGGGCCAACGTCCTGACTTTC. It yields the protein CASSLDRASGANVLTF.

Here the CDR3 DNA reads TGTGCCAGCAGTTACGTTGGTTCAGCGAACTCCTACGAGCAGTACTTC. Its translation: CASSYVGSANSYEQYF. V is TRBV6-6 and J is TRBJ2-7; D is unresolved. This CDR3 is 16 amino acids long. Trimming cost V 2 bases and J 0 bases, with 14 bases left between them. In germline, CDR1 is MNHNY, CDR2 SVGAGI (reference sequence).

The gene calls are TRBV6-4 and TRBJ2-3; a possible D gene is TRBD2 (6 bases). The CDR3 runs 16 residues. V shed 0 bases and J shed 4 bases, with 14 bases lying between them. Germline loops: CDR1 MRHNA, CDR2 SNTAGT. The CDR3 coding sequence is TGTGCCAGCAGTGACTCGGCGGGGAGCGGCGCAGATACGCAGTATTTT. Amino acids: CASSDSAGSGADTQYF.

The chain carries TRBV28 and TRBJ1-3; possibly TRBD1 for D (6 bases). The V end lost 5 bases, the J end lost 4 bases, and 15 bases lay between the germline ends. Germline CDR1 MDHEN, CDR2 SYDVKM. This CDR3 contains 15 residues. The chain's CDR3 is CASSEYRDGGNTIYF. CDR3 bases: TGTGCCAGCAGTGAATACAGGGACGGAGGAAACACCATATATTTT.

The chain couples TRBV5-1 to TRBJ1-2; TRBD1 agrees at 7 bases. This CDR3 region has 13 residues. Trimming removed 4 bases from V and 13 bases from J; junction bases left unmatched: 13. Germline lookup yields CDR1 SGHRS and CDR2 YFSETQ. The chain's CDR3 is CASSLGTDLWSTF. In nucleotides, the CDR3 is TGCGCCAGCAGCCTAGGGACAGACCTATGGAGCACCTTC.

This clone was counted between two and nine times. The CDR3 nucleotides read TGTGCCACCAGCAGGGGGGGGCCGGCGGACGAGCAGTACTTC. Protein product: CATSRGGPADEQYF. The rearrangement links TRBV15 to TRBJ2-7, with D perhaps matching TRBD2 (7 bases). The CDR3 contains 14 residues. V dropped 3 bases and J dropped 5 bases, with 14 bases sitting between them. Germline V gene lookup returns CDR1 LNHNV and CDR2 YYDKDF (reference sequence).

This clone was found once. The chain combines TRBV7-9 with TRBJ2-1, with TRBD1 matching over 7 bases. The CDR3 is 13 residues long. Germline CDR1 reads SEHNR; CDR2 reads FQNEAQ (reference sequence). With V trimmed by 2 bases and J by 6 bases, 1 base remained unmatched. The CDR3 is CASSLPGGNEQFF. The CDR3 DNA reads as TGTGCCAGCAGCTTACCAGGGGGCAATGAGCAGTTCTTC.

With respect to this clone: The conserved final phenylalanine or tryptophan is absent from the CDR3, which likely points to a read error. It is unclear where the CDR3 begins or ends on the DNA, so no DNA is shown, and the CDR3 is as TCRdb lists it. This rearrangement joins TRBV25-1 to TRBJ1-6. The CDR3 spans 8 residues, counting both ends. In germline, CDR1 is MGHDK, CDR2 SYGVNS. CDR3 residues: CASTHRVG.

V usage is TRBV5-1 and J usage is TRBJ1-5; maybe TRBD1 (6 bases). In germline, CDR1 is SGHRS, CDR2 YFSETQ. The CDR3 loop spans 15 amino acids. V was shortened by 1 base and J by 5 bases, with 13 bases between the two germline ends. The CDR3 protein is CASSLMGTRDQPQHF. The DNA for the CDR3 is TGCGCCAGCAGCTTGATGGGGACAAGGGATCAGCCCCAGCATTTT.